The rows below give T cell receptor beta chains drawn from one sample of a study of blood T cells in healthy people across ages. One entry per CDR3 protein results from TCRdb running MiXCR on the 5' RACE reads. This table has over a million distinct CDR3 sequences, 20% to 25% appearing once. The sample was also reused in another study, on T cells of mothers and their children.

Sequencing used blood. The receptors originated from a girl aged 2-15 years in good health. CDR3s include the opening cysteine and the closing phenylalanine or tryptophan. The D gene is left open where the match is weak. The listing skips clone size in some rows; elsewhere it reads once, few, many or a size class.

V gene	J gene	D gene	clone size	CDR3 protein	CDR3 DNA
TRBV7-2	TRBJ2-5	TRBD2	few	CASSLGRSGRARAETQYF	TGTGCCAGCAGCCTTGGTCGGAGCGGGAGGGCCCGTGCAGAGACCCAGTACTTC
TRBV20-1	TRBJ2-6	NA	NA	CSAPTPSSGANVLTF	TGCAGTGCGCCGACGCCGAGCTCTGGGGCCAACGTCCTGACTTTC
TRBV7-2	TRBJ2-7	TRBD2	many	CASSPLAGGGVEQYF	TGTGCCAGCAGCCCCCTAGCGGGAGGTGGGGTCGAGCAGTACTTC
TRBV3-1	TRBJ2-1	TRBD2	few	CASSLERLAGSSYNEQFF	TGTGCCAGCAGCCTCGAAAGGCTAGCGGGGAGCTCCTACAATGAGCAGTTCTTC
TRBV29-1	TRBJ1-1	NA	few	CSVEEEGIVDTEAFF	TGCAGCGTTGAAGAAGAGGGAATAGTGGACACTGAAGCTTTCTTT
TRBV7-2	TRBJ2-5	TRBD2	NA	CASSLDGRARETQYF	TGTGCCAGCAGCTTAGACGGGAGGGCCAGAGAGACCCAGTACTTC
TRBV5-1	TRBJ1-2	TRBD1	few	CASSLMPWTGQNYGYTF	TGCGCCAGCAGCTTGATGCCTTGGACAGGGCAGAACTATGGCTACACCTTC
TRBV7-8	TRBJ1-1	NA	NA	CASSLSRTGNTEAFF	TGTGCCAGCAGCTTAAGTAGAACGGGGAACACTGAAGCTTTCTTT
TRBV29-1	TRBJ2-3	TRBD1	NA	CSGARTGERDTQYF	TGCAGCGGAGCCCGGACAGGGGAAAGAGATACGCAGTATTTT
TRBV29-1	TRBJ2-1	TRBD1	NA	CSDRQGDEQFF	TGCAGCGACAGACAGGGAGATGAGCAGTTCTTC
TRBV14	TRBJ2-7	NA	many	CASSQDGSYEQYF	TGCGCCAGCAGCCAAGATGGAAGCTACGAGCAGTACTTC
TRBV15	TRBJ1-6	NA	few	CATSGTDGPNSPLHF	TGTGCCACCAGCGGGACGGACGGACCAAATTCACCCCTCCACTTT
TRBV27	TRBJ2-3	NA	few	CASSLWQGNTDTQYF	TGTGCCAGCAGTTTATGGCAGGGGAACACAGATACGCAGTATTTT
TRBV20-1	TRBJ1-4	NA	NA	CSARDPTGWGEKLFF	TGCAGTGCTAGAGACCCGACAGGCTGGGGTGAAAAACTGTTTTTT
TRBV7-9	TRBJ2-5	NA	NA	CASSLIDTQETQYF	TGTGCCAGCAGCTTAATAGATACCCAAGAGACCCAGTACTTC
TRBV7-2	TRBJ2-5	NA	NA	CAGSLQGGGTQYF	TGTGCCGGCAGCTTACAGGGTGGGGGGACCCAGTACTTC
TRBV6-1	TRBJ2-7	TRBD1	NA	CASSPRTGAGFRLYEQYF	TGTGCCAGCAGCCCAAGGACAGGGGCCGGGTTTCGATTATACGAGCAGTACTTC
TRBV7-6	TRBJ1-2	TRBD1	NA	CASSQGQGSYYGYTF	TGTGCCAGCAGCCAAGGACAGGGGAGTTACTATGGCTACACCTTC
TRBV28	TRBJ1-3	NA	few	CASSLGTRSFSGNTIYF	TGTGCCAGCAGTTTAGGGACAAGGAGTTTCTCTGGAAACACCATATATTTT
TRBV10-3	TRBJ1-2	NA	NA	CAIRADRSGGYTF	TGTGCCATCAGGGCCGACAGGAGCGGAGGCTACACCTTC
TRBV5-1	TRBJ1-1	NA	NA	CASSLRVLGNTEAFF	TGCGCCAGCAGCTTGAGGGTCCTGGGGAACACTGAAGCTTTCTTT